This T cell receptor beta chain was identified in a study of T cell changes during pregnancy in multiple sclerosis. This CDR3 is built from 18 residues. Germline loops: CDR1 LNHDA, CDR2 SQIVND (reference sequence). The J segment lost 3 bases and the V segment lost 5 bases, leaving 11 bases of the junction unmatched. Generated by immunoSEQ multiplex PCR, the TCRdb table keeps only in-frame clones and is missing some. Here the sample spans 40,000 to 45,000 clones, 80% to 95% being singletons. This sample comprised CD4+ T cells from peripheral blood mononuclear cells, obtained before pregnancy. This receptor was identified in a female donor with multiple sclerosis, enrolled in a pregnancy study. The chain combines TRBV19 with TRBJ2-2, with 11 bases lining up with TRBD2. The CDR3 loop is CASSPSGLAGGHTGELFF. CDR3 bases: TGTGCCAGTAGTCCCTCCGGCCTAGCGGGAGGCCACACCGGGGAGCTGTTTTTT.